The next 31 T cell receptor beta chains were all read from a single sample in a study of shared T cell receptors in the human thymus (TCRdb year 2021). Preparation of the library involved the immunoSEQ multiplex PCR assay. TCRdb holds this immuneACCESS table with in-frame rearrangements only. Some clones are missing; in checked studies, unresolved V genes explain under half, and the rest has no known cause. The table for this sample lists over 350,000 clones; 95% of them were counted only once. Approximately 0.02% of the sample is taken by the ten largest. Sequencing was performed on thymocytes. Every receptor here comes from a human donor.

The V call is TRBV27, the J call TRBJ1-1; D possibly corresponds to TRBD1 (5 bases). V lost 5 bases to trimming and J lost 0 bases, with 19 bases between them. This CDR3 has 17 residues. Germline CDR1 MNHEY, CDR2 SMNVEV (reference sequence). The CDR3 loop reads CASSPREGFRVNTEAFF. CDR3 in DNA: TGTGCCAGCAGTCCGCGGGAGGGTTTCAGGGTGAACACTGAAGCTTTCTTT.

The chain employs TRBV11-3 and TRBJ2-2; 8 bases are a match to TRBD2. Germline V gene data show CDR1 as SGHNT and CDR2 as YENEEA. This CDR3 is 14 amino acids long. V was pared by 5 bases and J by 7 bases, with 6 bases of the junction left unmatched. CDR3 in DNA: TGTGCCAGCAGCCCCCGGGGGGGAGGCGGGGAGCTGTTTTTT. It encodes CASSPRGGGGELFF. The full variable domain, completed using reference TRBV11-3 and TRBJ2-2, is EAGVVQSPRYKIIEKKQPVAFWCNPISGHNTLYWYLQNLGQGPELLIRYENEEAVDDSQLPKDRFSAERLKGVDSTLKIQPAELGDSAVYLCASSPRGGGGELFFGEGSRLTVL.

J is TRBJ2-6 and V is TRBV19; D ambiguous. The germline gives CDR1 LNHDA, CDR2 SQIVND (reference sequence). The CDR3 covers 16 residues. The V gene lost 3 bases and the J gene lost 0 bases, with 9 bases spanning the gap. The CDR3 DNA sequence: TGTGCCAGTAGTATTAGAGGACCCTCTGGGGCCAACGTCCTGACTTTC. Translated: CASSIRGPSGANVLTF.

The genes are TRBV28 and TRBJ1-2, with D unclear. Trimming left V 8 bases short and J 7 bases short, with 14 bases between. The CDR3 runs 12 residues. Per the germline V gene, CDR1 is MDHEN and CDR2 is SYDVKM. CDR3 sequence reads: CASFRRSFGYTF. The CDR3 region has the DNA TGTGCCAGCTTTCGAAGGAGCTTTGGCTACACCTTC.

The DNA of the CDR3 is TGTGCCTGGAGTGTGGGACAACGACATCAGCCCCAGCATTTT. It encodes CAWSVGQRHQPQHF. The rearrangement links TRBV30 to TRBJ1-5, with D possibly matching TRBD1 (6 bases). The germline V and J ends were trimmed by 0 bases and 5 bases, with 11 bases remaining between them. Germline CDR1 GTSNPN, CDR2 SVGIG (reference sequence). The CDR3 loop spans 14 amino acids.

V gene TRBV28 combines with J gene TRBJ2-1; 8 bases align to TRBD2. Germline CDR1 reads MDHEN; CDR2 reads SYDVKM. The V and J ends lost 5 bases and 4 bases, in that order; junction bases with no gene match: 13. This CDR3 contains 17 residues. The CDR3 loop is CASSPRGKRERYNEQFF. CDR3 DNA: TGTGCCAGCAGTCCGAGGGGGAAGCGGGAGAGGTACAATGAGCAGTTCTTC.

This chain connects TRBV30 to TRBJ1-4; D not certain. V dropped 3 bases and J dropped 0 bases, with 8 bases sitting between them. Per the germline V gene, CDR1 is GTSNPN and CDR2 is SVGIG (reference sequence). This CDR3 spans 14 amino acids. The CDR3 DNA is TGTGCCTGGAGCCTCAGACCAACTAATGAAAAACTGTTTTTT. Encoded protein: CAWSLRPTNEKLFF.

This clone has more than one count but fewer than ten. The chain joins TRBV6-5 to TRBJ2-7, with no clear D. CDR3 length: 13 residues. CDR1 and CDR2 from the germline V gene are MNHEY and SVGAGI. Trimming left V 2 bases short and J 6 bases short, with 11 bases between. Written as DNA, the CDR3 is TGTGCCAGCAGTTACCCCCCCACGGGCGAGCAGTACTTC. Its translation: CASSYPPTGEQYF.

The chain carries TRBV28 and TRBJ1-3; 7 nucleotides align to TRBD1. V dropped 8 bases and J dropped 0; count of bases not matched to a gene: 10. CDR3 length: 16 amino acids. Germline V gene lookup returns CDR1 MDHEN and CDR2 SYDVKM. CDR3 residues: CASPPDRKGSGNTIYF. The CDR3 bases are TGTGCCAGCCCACCGGACAGGAAAGGCTCTGGAAACACCATATATTTT.

The chain joins TRBV29-1 to TRBJ2-1; D gene uncertain. The CDR3 loop spans 13 amino acids. Deletions cut 4 bases from V and 4 bases from J, with 11 bases between. The germline CDR1 and CDR2 sequences are SQVTM and ANQGSEA. The CDR3 DNA reads as TGCAGCGTTGTTGACGGATTATACAATGAGCAGTTCTTC. Protein: CSVVDGLYNEQFF.

As to this clone: The sample holds other DNA sequences that translate to the same CDR3. CDR3 residues: CASSLGGNTEAFF. The CDR3 DNA reads as TGTGCCAGCAGTTTGGGGGGGAACACTGAAGCTTTCTTT. This chain joins TRBV27 and TRBJ1-1; D possibly corresponds to TRBD1 (5 bases). Germline lookup yields CDR1 MNHEY and CDR2 SMNVEV (reference sequence). V was pared by 3 bases and J by 1 base, with 6 bases between. This CDR3 has 13 residues.

J is TRBJ2-3 and V is TRBV5-1; 7 bases agree with TRBD1. In germline, CDR1 is SGHRS, CDR2 YFSETQ. This CDR3 has 16 amino acids. Trimming at V came to 5 bases and at J to 1 base, leaving 10 bases not matched to a gene. The CDR3 region has the DNA TGCGCCAGCAGACGGGACAGTCGGCCCCGCACAGATACGCAGTATTTT. This translates into CASRRDSRPRTDTQYF. Looking up the rest from reference TRBV5-1 and TRBJ2-3 gives the full variable domain: KAGVTQTPRYLIKTRGQQVTLSCSPISGHRSVSWYQQTPGQGLQFLFEYFSETQRNKGNFPGRFSGRQFSNSRSEMNVSTLELGDSALYLCASRRDSRPRTDTQYFGPGTRLTVL.

The chain recombines TRBV6-4 with TRBJ2-1; a weak D match, TRBD1 (5 bases). Germline V gene data show CDR1 as MRHNA and CDR2 as SNTAGT. The V gene lost 3 bases and the J gene lost 6 bases, with 6 bases spanning the gap. This CDR3 is 12 amino acids long. The CDR3 sequence is CASSEGVNEQFF. In DNA form, the CDR3 reads TGTGCCAGCAGTGAAGGGGTCAATGAGCAGTTCTTC.

The chain links TRBV7-6 to TRBJ1-2, with 8 bases identical to TRBD1. The CDR3 totals 14 residues. The V and J ends lost 5 bases and 8 bases, in that order; junction bases with no gene match: 10. CDR1 is SGHVS and CDR2 is FNYEAQ in the germline V gene. CDR3 sequence reads: CASSRNQGARGYTF. The CDR3 region has the DNA TGTGCCAGCAGCCGGAACCAGGGGGCCAGAGGCTACACCTTC.

The V gene is TRBV11-2, the J gene TRBJ2-5; 11 bases are shared with TRBD2. Germline CDR1 and CDR2: SGHAT and FQNNGV. The J segment lost 2 bases and the V segment lost 5 bases, leaving 7 bases of the junction unmatched. The CDR3 runs 16 residues. CDR3 sequence: CASSAGTSGKQETQYF. The CDR3 nucleotides read TGTGCCAGCAGCGCCGGGACTAGCGGCAAACAAGAGACCCAGTACTTC.

The chain is built from TRBV2 and TRBJ2-7; D not certain. The CDR3 has 13 amino acids. With 6 bases removed from V and 5 bases from J, the gap between germline ends came to 14 bases. CDR1 is SNHLY, CDR2 FYNNEI, per germline. Here the CDR3 reads CASSRTGIHEQYF. CDR3 sequence (DNA): TGTGCCAGCAGCCGGACGGGCATCCACGAGCAGTACTTC.

The chain couples TRBV4-2 to TRBJ2-2; 7 nucleotides line up with TRBD2. Germline loops: CDR1 LGHNA, CDR2 YNFKEQ. The CDR3 length is 16 residues. V was pared by 0 bases and J by 5 bases, with 6 bases of the junction left unmatched. The CDR3 region is CASSQDRGRGTGELFF. The CDR3, as DNA: TGTGCCAGCAGCCAAGATCGAGGGCGGGGGACCGGGGAGCTGTTTTTT.

V is TRBV7-6 and J is TRBJ1-3; D not certain. Trimming removed 1 base from V and 4 bases from J, with 8 bases in between. Germline V gives CDR1 SGHVS, CDR2 FNYEAQ. The length of the CDR3 is 14 residues. The CDR3 here is CASSLGRHGNTIYF. The DNA of the CDR3 is TGTGCCAGCAGCTTAGGGCGTCACGGAAACACCATATATTTT.

This chain uses TRBV28 with TRBJ1-5; perhaps TRBD1 as D (5 bases). The CDR3 loop spans 16 amino acids. Germline-derived CDR1 and CDR2 are MDHEN and SYDVKM. The V end was cut by 7 bases, the J end by 1 base, with 17 bases between. This CDR3 is CASTIPRWGSNQPQHF. CDR3 in DNA: TGTGCCAGCACCATTCCCCGGTGGGGCAGCAATCAGCCCCAGCATTTT.

This chain connects TRBV18 to TRBJ2-1; tentative D call: TRBD1 (5 bases). V was pared by 6 bases and J by 2 bases, with 14 bases between. Germline loops: CDR1 KGHSH, CDR2 LQKENI. CDR3 size: 15 residues. The CDR3 sequence is CASSSRTLAYNEQFF. The CDR3 nucleotides are TGTGCCAGCTCGTCCCGGACATTGGCCTACAATGAGCAGTTCTTC.

This rearrangement joins TRBV7-3 to TRBJ2-1; TRBD2 is a possible D gene (6 bases). The germline V gene encodes CDR1 SGHTA and CDR2 FQGTGA. There are 12 residues in the CDR3. V shed 5 bases and J shed 9 bases, with 11 bases lying between them. As DNA, the CDR3 is TGTGCCAGCAGCCCCGGGGGAGGTGAGCAGTTCTTC. This codes for CASSPGGGEQFF. Full variable domain (outside the CDR3, taken from reference TRBV7-3 and TRBJ2-1): GAGVSQTPSNKVTEKGKYVELRCDPISGHTALYWYRQSLGQGPEFLIYFQGTGAADDSGLPNDRFFAVRPEGSVSTLKIQRTERGDSAVYLCASSPGGGEQFFGPGTRLTVL.

The chain links TRBV7-9 to TRBJ2-7; D might be TRBD2 (6 bases). The CDR3 length is 16 residues. V lost 0 bases to trimming and J lost 4 bases, with 16 bases between them. CDR1 is SEHNR, CDR2 FQNEAQ, per germline (reference sequence). CDR3: CASSLAATGARYEQYF. The CDR3 DNA follows: TGTGCCAGCAGCTTAGCGGCTACGGGAGCTCGGTACGAGCAGTACTTC.

The rearrangement joins TRBV5-5 to TRBJ2-7, with TRBD1 matching 9 bases. The germline V gene encodes CDR1 SGHKS and CDR2 YYEKEE (reference sequence). This CDR3 has 13 residues. The ends lost 5 bases at V and 6 bases at J; junction bases unmatched: 6. The CDR3 bases are TGTGCCAGCAGGGGACAGGGAATGGGCGAGCAGTACTTC. Its protein is CASRGQGMGEQYF.

V gene TRBV27 combines with J gene TRBJ2-7; 7 bases line up with TRBD1. The CDR3 extends over 17 amino acids. V shed 8 bases and J 5 bases; nucleotides not matched to a gene: 21. Germline V lookup: CDR1 MNHEY, CDR2 SMNVEV (reference sequence). CDR3: CASRQGQHDSRRNEQYF. The DNA of the CDR3 is TGTGCCAGCCGACAGGGACAACACGACTCGCGGAGAAACGAGCAGTACTTC.

In this sample, this clone turned up once. The chain uses TRBV25-1 and TRBJ1-2; D gene unclear. The V gene's germline CDR1 is MGHDK and CDR2 SYGVNS. V lost 4 bases and J 2 bases, leaving 11 bases between the germline ends. The CDR3 runs 14 residues. The CDR3, as DNA: TGTGCCAGCAGTGGATCCCCCCCCAACTATGGCTACACCTTC. Translation: CASSGSPPNYGYTF.

V usage is TRBV7-2 and J usage is TRBJ2-1; the D is unclear. This CDR3 is built from 15 residues. Germline-derived CDR1 and CDR2 are SGHTA and FQGNSA. The V end was cut by 1 base, the J end by 1 base, with 8 bases between. The CDR3 DNA is TGTGCCAGCAGCTTAGATAGGCCTTCCTACAATGAGCAGTTCTTC. This translates into CASSLDRPSYNEQFF.

Comments on this clone: Additional DNA sequences in this sample encode the identical CDR3. The rearrangement links TRBV4-3 to TRBJ1-3, with 7 bases aligning to TRBD1. The trim removed 0 bases at V and 0 bases at J, leaving 5 bases unmatched. The germline V gene has CDR1 LGHNA and CDR2 YSLEER. The CDR3 totals 17 residues. The CDR3 bases are TGCGCCAGCAGCCAAGACGACAGGGAAGACTCTGGAAACACCATATATTTT. Translating gives CASSQDDREDSGNTIYF.

The CDR3 reads CASRTNYGYTF. In nucleotides, the CDR3 is TGTGCCAGCAGGACAAACTATGGCTACACCTTC. The gene calls are TRBV6-5 and TRBJ1-2; D is undetermined. V was clipped by 6 bases and J by 2 bases, with 4 bases between them. Germline-derived CDR1 and CDR2 are MNHEY and SVGAGI. CDR3 length: 11 amino acids.

The genes are TRBV15 and TRBJ1-2; 8 bases map to TRBD1. CDR3 length: 16 amino acids. V lost 1 base, J lost 3 bases, and 7 bases stayed unmatched. Germline-derived CDR1 and CDR2 are LNHNV and YYDKDF (reference sequence). Here the CDR3 reads CATSRVGQGGDYGYTF. In DNA form, the CDR3 reads TGTGCCACCAGCAGAGTCGGACAGGGAGGTGACTATGGCTACACCTTC.

This clone was counted between two and nine times. The chain joins TRBV28 to TRBJ1-1; no clear D gene. The CDR3 length is 14 residues. V was clipped by 4 bases and J by 1 base, with 10 bases between them. Germline V gene lookup returns CDR1 MDHEN and CDR2 SYDVKM. The CDR3 spells CASSCRTRNTEAFF. The CDR3 coding sequence is TGTGCCAGCAGTTGTCGGACGCGGAACACTGAAGCTTTCTTT.

V gene TRBV19 combines with J gene TRBJ1-2; 8 bases match TRBD1. Looked up from germline, CDR1 is LNHDA and CDR2 is SQIVND (reference sequence). Germline trimming cut 4 bases from V and 3 bases from J; bases unmatched to any gene: 1. The CDR3 is 13 amino acids. In DNA, the CDR3 is TGTGCCAGTAGTAGGGACAGGTACTATGGCTACACCTTC. Protein sequence: CASSRDRYYGYTF.